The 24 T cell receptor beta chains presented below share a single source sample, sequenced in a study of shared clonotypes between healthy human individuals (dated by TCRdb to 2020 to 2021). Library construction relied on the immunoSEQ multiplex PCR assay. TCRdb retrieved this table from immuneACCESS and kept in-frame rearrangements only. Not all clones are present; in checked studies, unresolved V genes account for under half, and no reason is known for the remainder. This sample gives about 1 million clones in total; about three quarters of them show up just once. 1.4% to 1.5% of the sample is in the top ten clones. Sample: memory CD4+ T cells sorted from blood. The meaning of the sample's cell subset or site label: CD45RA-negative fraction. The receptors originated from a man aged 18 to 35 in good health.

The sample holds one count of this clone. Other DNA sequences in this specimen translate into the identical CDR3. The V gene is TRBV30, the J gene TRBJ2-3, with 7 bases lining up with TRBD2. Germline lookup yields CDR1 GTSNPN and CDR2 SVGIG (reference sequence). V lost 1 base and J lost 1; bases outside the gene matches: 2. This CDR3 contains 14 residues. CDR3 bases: TGTGCCTGGAGTGGACTAGCAGGCACAGATACGCAGTATTTT. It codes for CAWSGLAGTDTQYF. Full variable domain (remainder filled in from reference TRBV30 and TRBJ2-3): SQTIHQWPATLVQPVGSPLSLECTVEGTSNPNLYWYRQAAGRGLQLLFYSVGIGQISSEVPQNLSASRPQDRQFILSSKKLLLSDSGFYLCAWSGLAGTDTQYFGPGTRLTVL.

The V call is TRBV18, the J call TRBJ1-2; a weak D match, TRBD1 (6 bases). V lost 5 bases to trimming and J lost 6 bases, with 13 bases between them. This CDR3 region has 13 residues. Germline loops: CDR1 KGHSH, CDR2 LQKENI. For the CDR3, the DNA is TGTGCCAGCTCAGAAGGACAGACAAATGGCTACACCTTC. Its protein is CASSEGQTNGYTF.

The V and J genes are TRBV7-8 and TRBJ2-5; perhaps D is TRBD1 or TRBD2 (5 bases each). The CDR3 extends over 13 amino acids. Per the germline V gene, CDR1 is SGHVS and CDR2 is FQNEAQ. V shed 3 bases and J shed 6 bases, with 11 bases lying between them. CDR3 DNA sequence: TGTGCCAGCAGCTTCCCGGGGCTGAAGACCCAGTACTTC. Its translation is CASSFPGLKTQYF.

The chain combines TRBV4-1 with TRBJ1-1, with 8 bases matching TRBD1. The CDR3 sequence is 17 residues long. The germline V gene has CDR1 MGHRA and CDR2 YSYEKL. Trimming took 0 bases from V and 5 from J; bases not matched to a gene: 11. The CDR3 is CASSQDGPGGTGTEAFF. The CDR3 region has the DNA TGCGCCAGCAGCCAAGACGGGCCAGGGGGCACGGGGACTGAAGCTTTCTTT.

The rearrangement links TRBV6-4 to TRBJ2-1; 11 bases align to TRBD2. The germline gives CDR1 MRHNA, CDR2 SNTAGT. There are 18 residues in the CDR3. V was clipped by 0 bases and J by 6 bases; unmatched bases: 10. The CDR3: CASSDSIGALAGANEQFF. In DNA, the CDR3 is TGTGCCAGCAGTGACTCGATAGGGGCACTAGCGGGAGCCAATGAGCAGTTCTTC.

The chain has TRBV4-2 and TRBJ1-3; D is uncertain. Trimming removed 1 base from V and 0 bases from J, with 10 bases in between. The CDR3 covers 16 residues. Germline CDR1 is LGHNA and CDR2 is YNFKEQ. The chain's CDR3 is CASSQAGGLSGNTIYF. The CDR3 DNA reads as TGTGCCAGCAGCCAAGCGGGCGGACTCTCTGGAAACACCATATATTTT.

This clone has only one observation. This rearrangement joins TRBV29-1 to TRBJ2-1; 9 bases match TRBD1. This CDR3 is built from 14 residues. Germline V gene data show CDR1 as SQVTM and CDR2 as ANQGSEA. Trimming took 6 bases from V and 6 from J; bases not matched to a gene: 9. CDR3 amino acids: CSVVGTGFGNEQFF. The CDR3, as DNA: TGCAGCGTCGTGGGGACAGGGTTCGGCAATGAGCAGTTCTTC.

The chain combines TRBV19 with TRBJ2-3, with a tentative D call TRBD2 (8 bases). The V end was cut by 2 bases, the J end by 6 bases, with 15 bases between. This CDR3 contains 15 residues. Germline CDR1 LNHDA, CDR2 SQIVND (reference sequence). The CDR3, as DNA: TGTGCCAGTAGTATATGGACTAGCAGGGGGGATACGCAGTATTTT. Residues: CASSIWTSRGDTQYF.

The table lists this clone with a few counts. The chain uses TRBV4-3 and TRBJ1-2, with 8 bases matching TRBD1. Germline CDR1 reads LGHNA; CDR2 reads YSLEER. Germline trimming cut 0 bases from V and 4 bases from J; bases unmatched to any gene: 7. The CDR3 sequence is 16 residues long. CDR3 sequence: CASSQEGQGASYGYTF. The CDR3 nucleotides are TGCGCCAGCAGCCAAGAGGGCCAGGGGGCTAGCTATGGCTACACCTTC.

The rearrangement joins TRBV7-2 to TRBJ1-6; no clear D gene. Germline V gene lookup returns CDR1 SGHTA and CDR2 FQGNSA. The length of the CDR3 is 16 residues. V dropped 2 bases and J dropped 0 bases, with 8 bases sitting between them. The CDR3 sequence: CASSLPPSSYNSPLHF. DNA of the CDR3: TGTGCCAGCAGCTTACCCCCCAGCTCCTATAATTCACCCCTCCACTTT. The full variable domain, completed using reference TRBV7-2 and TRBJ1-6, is GAGVSQSPSNKVTEKGKDVELRCDPISGHTALYWYRQSLGQGLEFLIYFQGNSAPDKSGLPSDRFSAERTGGSVSTLTIQRTQQEDSAVYLCASSLPPSSYNSPLHFGNGTRLTVT.

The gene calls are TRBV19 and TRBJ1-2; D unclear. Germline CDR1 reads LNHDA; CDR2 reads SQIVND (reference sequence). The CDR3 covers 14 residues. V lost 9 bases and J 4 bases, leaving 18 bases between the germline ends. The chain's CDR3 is CASQTSVQSYGYTF. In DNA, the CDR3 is TGTGCCAGCCAGACCTCGGTGCAGAGCTATGGCTACACCTTC.

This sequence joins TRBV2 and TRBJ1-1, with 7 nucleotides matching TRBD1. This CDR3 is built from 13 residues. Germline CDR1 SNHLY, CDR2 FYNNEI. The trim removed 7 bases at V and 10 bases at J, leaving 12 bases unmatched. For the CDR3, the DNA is TGTGCCAGCAAGAGGGACAGTCCGGATGGAGCTTTCTTT. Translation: CASKRDSPDGAFF.

CDR3 protein: CAISEPAGSYEQYF. In nucleotides, the CDR3 is TGTGCCATCAGTGAACCAGCGGGGTCCTACGAGCAGTACTTC. This chain connects TRBV10-3 to TRBJ2-7, with TRBD2 identical over 7 bases. V lost 3 bases to trimming and J lost 1 base; unmatched junction nucleotides: 3. The CDR3 sequence is 14 residues long. Germline CDR1 is ENHRY and CDR2 is SYGVKD.

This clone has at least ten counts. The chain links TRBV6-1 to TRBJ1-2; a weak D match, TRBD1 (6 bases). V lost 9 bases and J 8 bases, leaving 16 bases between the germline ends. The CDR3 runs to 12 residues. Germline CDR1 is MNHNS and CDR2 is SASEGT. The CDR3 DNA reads TGTGCCAGTTTCCCGGTGGGGGCGGGCTACACCTTC. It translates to CASFPVGAGYTF.

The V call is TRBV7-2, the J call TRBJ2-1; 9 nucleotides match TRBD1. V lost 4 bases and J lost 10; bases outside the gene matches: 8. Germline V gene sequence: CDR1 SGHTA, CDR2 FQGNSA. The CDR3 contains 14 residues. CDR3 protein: CASSSSGQGGEQFF. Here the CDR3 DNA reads TGTGCCAGCAGCTCTTCGGGACAGGGAGGAGAGCAGTTCTTC.

CDR3 loop: CASSQGDSNYGYTF. The CDR3 nucleotides read TGTGCCAGCTCACAAGGGGACTCGAACTATGGCTACACCTTC. The gene calls are TRBV18 and TRBJ1-2; D perhaps matches TRBD1 (5 bases). The germline gives CDR1 KGHSH, CDR2 LQKENI. Trimming cost V 4 bases and J 2 bases, with 11 bases left between them. The CDR3 is made up of 14 amino acids.

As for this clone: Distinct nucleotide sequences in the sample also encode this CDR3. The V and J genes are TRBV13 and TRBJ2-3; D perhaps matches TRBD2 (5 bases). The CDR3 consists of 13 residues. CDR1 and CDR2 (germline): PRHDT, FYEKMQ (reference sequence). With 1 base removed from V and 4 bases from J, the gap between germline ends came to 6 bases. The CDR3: CASSLVGADTQYF. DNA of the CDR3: TGTGCCAGCAGCTTAGTGGGAGCAGATACGCAGTATTTT.

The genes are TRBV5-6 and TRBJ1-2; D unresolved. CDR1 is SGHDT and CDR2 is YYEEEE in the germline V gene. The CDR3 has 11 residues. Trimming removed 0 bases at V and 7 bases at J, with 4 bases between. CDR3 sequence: CASSLESGYTF. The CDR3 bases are TGTGCCAGCAGCTTGGAAAGTGGCTACACCTTC.

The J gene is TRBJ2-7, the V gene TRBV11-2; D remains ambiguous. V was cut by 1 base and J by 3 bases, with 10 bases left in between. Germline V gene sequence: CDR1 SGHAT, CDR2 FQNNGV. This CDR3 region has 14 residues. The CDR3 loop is CASSLAFGSYEQYF. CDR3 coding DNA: TGTGCCAGCAGCTTAGCGTTCGGAAGCTACGAGCAGTACTTC.

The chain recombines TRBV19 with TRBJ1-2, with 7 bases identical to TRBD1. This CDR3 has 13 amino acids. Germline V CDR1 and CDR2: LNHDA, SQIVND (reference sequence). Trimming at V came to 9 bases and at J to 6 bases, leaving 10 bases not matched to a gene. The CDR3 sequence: CASKRQGGHGYTF. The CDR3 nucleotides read TGTGCCAGCAAACGACAGGGAGGACATGGCTACACCTTC.

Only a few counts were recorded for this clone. The CDR3 DNA sequence: TGTGCCAGCAGTGAATCGCCGGGAGGTAATTCACCCCTCCACTTT. It yields the protein CASSESPGGNSPLHF. The chain links TRBV6-4 to TRBJ1-6; D unclear. The CDR3 covers 15 residues. Germline V gives CDR1 MRHNA, CDR2 SNTAGT. Trimming cost V 3 bases and J 6 bases, with 12 bases left between them.

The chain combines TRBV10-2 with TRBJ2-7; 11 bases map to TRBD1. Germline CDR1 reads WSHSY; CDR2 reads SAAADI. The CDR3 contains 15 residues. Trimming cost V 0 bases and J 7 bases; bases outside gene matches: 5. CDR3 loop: CASSESGQGAREQYF. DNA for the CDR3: TGCGCCAGCAGTGAGTCAGGACAGGGGGCAAGGGAGCAGTACTTC.

The CDR3 DNA reads as TGCGCCAGCAGCTGGGCGGAGGCCCGGAGCTCCTACGAGCAGTACTTC. The encoded protein is CASSWAEARSSYEQYF. This chain joins TRBV5-1 and TRBJ2-7, with a tentative D call TRBD2 (5 bases). With 3 bases removed from V and 0 bases from J, the gap between germline ends came to 16 bases. The CDR3 runs 16 residues. Germline values: CDR1 SGHRS, CDR2 YFSETQ.

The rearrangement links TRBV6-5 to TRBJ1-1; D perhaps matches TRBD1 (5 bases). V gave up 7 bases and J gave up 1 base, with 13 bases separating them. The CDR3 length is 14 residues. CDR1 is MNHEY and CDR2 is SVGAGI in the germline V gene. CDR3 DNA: TGTGCCAGCACTCGCGGGACGGCGAACACTGAAGCTTTCTTT. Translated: CASTRGTANTEAFF.